A single sample is the source of the 22 T cell receptor beta chains below, sequenced in a study of T cells of healthy individuals. TCRdb independently ran MiXCR on the 5' RACE reads; one entry per CDR3 protein. The repertoire holds 60,000 to 80,000 distinct CDR3 sequences, with roughly 15% as singletons. The receptors come from a human donor in good health.

This clonotype was found many times. V gene TRBV24-1 combines with J gene TRBJ2-2; 7 bases agree with TRBD1. The CDR3 runs 14 residues. The germline V gene has CDR1 KGHDR and CDR2 SFDVKD. V shed 7 bases, J shed 0 bases, and the junction held 1 base outside the gene matches. CDR3 in amino acids: CATRGTANTGELFF. Here the CDR3 DNA reads TGTGCCACCAGAGGGACAGCGAACACCGGGGAGCTGTTTTTT.

The J gene is TRBJ2-3, the V gene TRBV11-2; D is perhaps TRBD2 (7 bases). Trimming stripped 2 bases from V and 5 bases from J, with 17 bases between. CDR3 size: 16 residues. Germline loops: CDR1 SGHAT, CDR2 FQNNGV. In DNA form, the CDR3 reads TGTGCCAGCAGCTTAAGGGGGGGACACCGAGGAGATACGCAGTATTTT. It translates to CASSLRGGHRGDTQYF.

This clonotype was observed at least ten times. The chain combines TRBV11-2 with TRBJ2-1; D uncertain. Germline CDR1 and CDR2: SGHAT and FQNNGV. V was pared by 2 bases and J by 0 bases, with 8 bases between. The CDR3 has 15 amino acids. The CDR3 here is CASSLLGLSYNEQFF. The CDR3 coding sequence is TGTGCCAGCAGCTTATTAGGCCTCTCCTACAATGAGCAGTTCTTC.

This clonotype appeared many times. The V and J genes are TRBV4-2 and TRBJ1-2, with 8 bases that match TRBD1. The junction had 2 bases not matched to a gene; V was cut back by 0 bases and J by 8 bases. In germline, CDR1 is LGHNA, CDR2 YNFKEQ. The CDR3 sequence is 13 residues long. This chain's CDR3 is CASSQETGAGYTF. The CDR3 nucleotides are TGTGCCAGCAGCCAAGAGACAGGGGCCGGCTACACCTTC.

This clonotype was seen a handful of times. The chain recombines TRBV5-1 with TRBJ2-2; D gene unclear. Germline values: CDR1 SGHRS, CDR2 YFSETQ. The CDR3 loop spans 15 amino acids. V gave up 0 bases and J gave up 0 bases, with 6 bases separating them. The CDR3 nucleotides read TGCGCCAGCAGCTTGGATTTACCGAACACCGGGGAGCTGTTTTTT. Its translation: CASSLDLPNTGELFF. Filled out from reference TRBV5-1 and TRBJ2-2, the complete variable domain reads KAGVTQTPRYLIKTRGQQVTLSCSPISGHRSVSWYQQTPGQGLQFLFEYFSETQRNKGNFPGRFSGRQFSNSRSEMNVSTLELGDSALYLCASSLDLPNTGELFFGEGSRLTVL.

A few counts support this clonotype. The chain is built from TRBV11-2 and TRBJ2-7; D gene unclear. CDR3 length equals 14 residues. The germline CDR1 and CDR2 sequences are SGHAT and FQNNGV. The V end lost 3 bases, the J end lost 7 bases, and 16 bases lay between the germline ends. The CDR3 spells CASSFGEVFGEQYF. In DNA, the CDR3 is TGTGCCAGCAGCTTTGGCGAGGTCTTTGGAGAGCAGTACTTC.

The chain uses TRBV7-2 and TRBJ1-2; 7 bases agree with TRBD1. Germline V CDR1 and CDR2: SGHTA, FQGNSA. The J segment lost 4 bases and the V segment lost 5 bases, leaving 4 bases of the junction unmatched. This CDR3 has 13 amino acids. The CDR3 region has the DNA TGTGCCAGCAGCCGGGACAGTAGCTATGGCTACACCTTC. Its protein is CASSRDSSYGYTF.

This clonotype was recorded many times. V is TRBV7-9 and J is TRBJ1-6, with D uncertain. CDR3 length: 12 residues. Trimming left V 2 bases short and J 11 bases short, with 7 bases between. Looked up from germline, CDR1 is SEHNR and CDR2 is FQNEAQ (reference sequence). The CDR3 sequence: CASSLSVAPLHF. In DNA form, the CDR3 reads TGTGCCAGCAGCTTATCGGTCGCACCCCTCCACTTT.

CDR3 DNA sequence: TGCAGCGCGGGACGGGCAACCTACGAGCAGTACTTC. Amino acid sequence: CSAGRATYEQYF. This sequence joins TRBV29-1 and TRBJ2-7; the D call may be TRBD1 or TRBD2 (5 bases each). CDR3 size: 12 residues. Germline V gene lookup returns CDR1 SQVTM and CDR2 ANQGSEA. Trimming cost V 7 bases and J 2 bases, with 12 bases left between them.

The chain couples TRBV29-1 to TRBJ2-7, with D possibly TRBD2 on 6 matching bases. Germline values: CDR1 SQVTM, CDR2 ANQGSEA. The CDR3 loop spans 15 amino acids. With 2 bases removed from V and 3 bases from J, the gap between germline ends came to 17 bases. The chain's CDR3 is CSVEKEGSPGYEQYF. The CDR3 nucleotides read TGCAGCGTTGAAAAGGAGGGCTCCCCAGGCTACGAGCAGTACTTC.

This clonotype was seen repeatedly, ten times or more. V and J are TRBV6-5 and TRBJ2-6, with 7 nucleotides matching TRBD1. Germline V gene lookup returns CDR1 MNHEY and CDR2 SVGAGI. This CDR3 contains 19 residues. Trimming at V came to 0 bases and at J to 1 base, leaving 9 bases not matched to a gene. In DNA, the CDR3 is TGTGCCAGCAGTTACTCGCAACAGGGGTTGATTTCTGGGGCCAACGTCCTGACTTTC. It translates to CASSYSQQGLISGANVLTF.

This clonotype was observed a few times. The rearrangement joins TRBV7-9 to TRBJ1-2; TRBD1 might be the D (6 bases). Germline lookup yields CDR1 SEHNR and CDR2 FQNEAQ (reference sequence). This CDR3 comprises 15 residues. V was cut by 2 bases and J by 8 bases, with 18 bases left in between. This chain's CDR3 is CASSLKGGSLTGYTF. DNA for the CDR3: TGTGCCAGCAGCTTAAAAGGGGGGTCCTTGACCGGCTACACCTTC.

This clonotype was seen at least ten times. V gene TRBV29-1 combines with J gene TRBJ2-7; 8 bases agree with TRBD1. Germline CDR1 and CDR2: SQVTM and ANQGSEA. The V and J ends lost 6 bases and 4 bases, in that order; junction bases with no gene match: 8. The CDR3 consists of 13 residues. The CDR3 spells CSVNDRGRYEQYF. CDR3 DNA: TGCAGCGTAAACGACAGGGGTCGGTACGAGCAGTACTTC.

This clonotype was detected ten times or more. The V and J genes are TRBV6-5 and TRBJ2-2; D possibly corresponds to TRBD1 (6 bases). The CDR3 sequence is 16 residues long. Germline CDR1 and CDR2: MNHEY and SVGAGI. V was clipped by 5 bases and J by 0 bases, with 13 bases between them. The CDR3: CASSQTGDSNTGELFF. The DNA for the CDR3 is TGTGCCAGCAGTCAGACAGGAGATTCGAACACCGGGGAGCTGTTTTTT.

The V gene is TRBV29-1, the J gene TRBJ2-5; 11 bases agree with TRBD1. The CDR3 is 14 residues long. After removal of 4 bases from V and 5 bases from J, the junction contained 6 bases not matched to a gene. Germline loops: CDR1 SQVTM, CDR2 ANQGSEA. CDR3 nucleotides: TGCAGCGTTGCAGGACAGGGGGCTCGGGAGACCCAGTACTTC. Protein sequence: CSVAGQGARETQYF. Full variable domain (outside the CDR3, taken from reference TRBV29-1 and TRBJ2-5): SAVISQKPSRDICQRGTSLTIQCQVDSQVTMMFWYRQQPGQSLTLIATANQGSEATYESGFVIDKFPISRPNLTFSTLTVSNMSPEDSSIYLCSVAGQGARETQYFGPGTRLLVL.

This clonotype came up many times. CDR3 nucleotide sequence: TGTGCCACCAGTGCCCTAAGGACGGACAGGGGTATGGATCGCTCTGGAAACACCATATATTTT. It specifies CATSALRTDRGMDRSGNTIYF. The chain links TRBV24-1 to TRBJ1-3; 9 bases align to TRBD1. The CDR3 totals 21 residues. Trimming cost V 5 bases and J 0 bases; bases outside gene matches: 19. CDR1 is KGHDR, CDR2 SFDVKD, per germline.

Of note for this clonotype: Lacking the conserved final phenylalanine or tryptophan, this CDR3 likely reflects a read error. The rearrangement joins TRBV10-3 to TRBJ2-1; possible D gene TRBD1, 7 bases. The CDR3 is made up of 12 amino acids. Per the germline V gene, CDR1 is ENHRY and CDR2 is SYGVKD. Trimming stripped 11 bases from V and 8 bases from J, with 16 bases between. CDR3 protein: CAASTGEDEQFY. DNA of the CDR3: TGTGCCGCAAGCACAGGGGAGGATGAGCAGTTCTAC.

This clonotype came up once. The rearrangement uses TRBV29-1 and TRBJ1-1, with D maybe TRBD1 (5 bases). The CDR3 is 12 residues long. Deletions cut 6 bases from V and 7 bases from J, with 15 bases between. CDR1 and CDR2 from the germline V gene are SQVTM and ANQGSEA. CDR3 protein: CSVGTAGIEAFF. The CDR3 region has the DNA TGCAGCGTCGGGACCGCGGGAATTGAAGCTTTCTTT.

In its sample, this clonotype is medium-sized. The chain uses TRBV29-1 and TRBJ1-4; possibly TRBD1 for D (6 bases). The CDR3 covers 13 residues. Trimming pared 6 bases from V and 6 bases from J, leaving 14 bases between. In germline, CDR1 is SQVTM, CDR2 ANQGSEA. The CDR3 DNA follows: TGCAGCGTCCTACGGGGGGCGGATGAAAAACTGTTTTTT. It codes for CSVLRGADEKLFF.

V gene TRBV4-1 combines with J gene TRBJ2-7, with 7 nucleotides matching TRBD1. From germline, CDR1 is MGHRA and CDR2 YSYEKL. The CDR3 is 15 residues long. V shed 5 bases and J 0 bases; nucleotides not matched to a gene: 7. CDR3 nucleotide sequence: TGCGCCAGCAGCGACTCGACAGGGAGCTCCTACGAGCAGTACTTC. It specifies CASSDSTGSSYEQYF.

CDR3 nucleotides: TGTGCCAGCAGTTCCTTCAACAGGGATAACTATGGCTACACCTTC. Translated: CASSSFNRDNYGYTF. The rearrangement uses TRBV27 and TRBJ1-2, with D possibly matching TRBD1 (6 bases). Germline-derived CDR1 and CDR2 are MNHEY and SMNVEV (reference sequence). There are 15 residues in the CDR3. Trimming left V 4 bases short and J 1 base short, with 13 bases between.

This clonotype was found many times. V and J are TRBV29-1 and TRBJ2-1, with 11 nucleotides matching TRBD1. Germline trimming cut 7 bases from V and 5 bases from J; bases unmatched to any gene: 10. Germline V gene sequence: CDR1 SQVTM, CDR2 ANQGSEA. The CDR3 totals 15 residues. The CDR3 region is CSAINPGQGDNEQFF. For the CDR3, the DNA is TGCAGCGCTATTAATCCGGGACAGGGGGACAATGAGCAGTTCTTC.